What follows are 13 T cell receptor beta chains derived from one specimen sequenced in a study of T-cell memory formation after mild COVID-19. One entry per CDR3 protein, called by TCRdb with MiXCR from the 5' RACE reads. The table shows about 400,000 distinct CDR3 sequences, with about a quarter occurring only once. The sequenced material came from PBMCs or a T cell subset sorted from them (not recorded which). The receptors stem from an adult woman who had mild COVID-19 (a few samples of this study predate the infection). Cell type and time point are not known.

This clonotype came up a few times. The chain uses TRBV19 and TRBJ2-7; no reliable D call. Germline V gene lookup returns CDR1 LNHDA and CDR2 SQIVND (reference sequence). This CDR3 spans 14 amino acids. V was clipped by 3 bases and J by 0 bases, with 9 bases between them. CDR3 amino acids: CASSMSVSSYEQYF. For the CDR3, the DNA is TGTGCCAGTAGTATGAGTGTCAGCTCCTACGAGCAGTACTTC.

This rearrangement joins TRBV5-6 to TRBJ1-2, with a weak D call TRBD1 (6 bases). Trimming removed 3 bases at V and 8 bases at J, with 14 bases between. The germline CDR1 and CDR2 sequences are SGHDT and YYEEEE. The CDR3 length is 13 residues. This CDR3 is CASSSTTGLGYTF. The CDR3 bases are TGTGCCAGCAGCTCAACGACAGGTTTGGGCTACACCTTC.

This clonotype was seen at least ten times. The junction departs from the called germline gene at one end, perhaps through a read error. This sequence joins TRBV5-1 and TRBJ2-3, with 8 positions matching TRBD2. The CDR3 runs 14 residues. Germline lookup yields CDR1 SGHRS and CDR2 YFSETQ. CDR3 nucleotides: TGTGCCAGCAGTCCGGGACTAGGCACAGATACGCAGTATTTT. Its protein product is CASSPGLGTDTQYF.

This clonotype turned up a few times. This chain connects TRBV28 to TRBJ2-7; the match to TRBD1 covers 9 bases. The CDR3 runs to 17 residues. The trim removed 3 bases at V and 6 bases at J, leaving 15 bases unmatched. Germline CDR1 MDHEN, CDR2 SYDVKM. DNA of the CDR3: TGTGCCAGCAGTTTCAATGGGACAGGGCCACCCGGGGGCGAGCAGTACTTC. This sequence encodes CASSFNGTGPPGGEQYF.

This clonotype was recorded a few times. The chain employs TRBV15 and TRBJ2-7; D remains ambiguous. Trimming removed 1 base at V and 3 bases at J, with 7 bases between. Germline assignment: CDR1 LNHNV and CDR2 YYDKDF (reference sequence). This CDR3 is built from 13 residues. The DNA for the CDR3 is TGTGCCACCAGCAGAGGGATTTTCTACGAGCAGTACTTC. Protein product: CATSRGIFYEQYF.

V gene TRBV6-5 combines with J gene TRBJ2-7; perhaps TRBD1 as D (6 bases). CDR1 and CDR2 (germline): MNHEY, SVGAGI. CDR3 size: 14 residues. Trimming shortened V by 0 bases and J by 3 bases, and 9 bases separated the two germline ends. The CDR3 region is CASSYSGAFYEQYF. In DNA, the CDR3 is TGTGCCAGCAGTTACTCGGGGGCTTTCTACGAGCAGTACTTC.

Here the CDR3 reads CSARVQGRYNEQFF. CDR3 coding DNA: TGCAGTGCTAGAGTGCAGGGGCGTTACAATGAGCAGTTCTTC. This rearrangement joins TRBV20-1 to TRBJ2-1; the D gene is possibly TRBD1 (6 bases). V gave up 1 base and J gave up 4 bases, with 11 bases separating them. Germline-derived CDR1 and CDR2 are DFQATT and SNEGSKA (reference sequence). The CDR3 loop spans 14 amino acids.

The chain recombines TRBV28 with TRBJ2-1; 8 bases are a match to TRBD1. Germline V gene data show CDR1 as MDHEN and CDR2 as SYDVKM. The V and J ends lost 3 bases and 3 bases, in that order; junction bases with no gene match: 7. CDR3 length equals 16 residues. CDR3 amino acids: CASSFRQGTNYNEQFF. The CDR3 DNA sequence: TGTGCCAGCAGTTTCCGACAGGGGACCAACTACAATGAGCAGTTCTTC.

This clonotype showed up just a few times. The chain carries TRBV5-5 and TRBJ2-7; 9 nucleotides line up with TRBD1. The CDR3 spans 15 residues. With V trimmed by 5 bases and J by 6 bases, 12 bases remained unmatched. Germline V gene sequence: CDR1 SGHKS, CDR2 YYEKEE (reference sequence). This chain's CDR3 is CASSDRDRDLGEQYF. The CDR3 nucleotides are TGTGCCAGCAGTGACCGGGACAGGGATTTAGGCGAGCAGTACTTC.

CDR3 loop: CATSDPSGFGLETQYF. The CDR3 bases are TGTGCCACCAGTGACCCTTCGGGGTTTGGGCTTGAGACCCAGTACTTC. The V and J genes are TRBV24-1 and TRBJ2-5; D is possibly TRBD2 (5 bases). The germline CDR1 and CDR2 sequences are KGHDR and SFDVKD. V was shortened by 4 bases and J by 5 bases, with 19 bases between the two germline ends. The CDR3 is 16 amino acids.

This chain uses TRBV4-2 with TRBJ2-5, with D tentatively TRBD2 (7 bases). Germline-derived CDR1 and CDR2 are LGHNA and YNFKEQ. The CDR3 runs 15 residues. The V gene lost 3 bases and the J gene lost 5 bases, with 16 bases spanning the gap. The DNA for the CDR3 is TGTGCCAGCAGCCAGGGGGCGGGGGTTACGGAGACCCAGTACTTC. Protein: CASSQGAGVTETQYF.

The rearrangement joins TRBV20-1 to TRBJ2-1; the D gene is possibly TRBD2 (5 bases). CDR3 length: 15 residues. The V end was cut by 0 bases, the J end by 6 bases, with 15 bases between. Germline V gene sequence: CDR1 DFQATT, CDR2 SNEGSKA (reference sequence). The CDR3 sequence: CSARDRVTIFNEQFF. For the CDR3, the DNA is TGCAGTGCTAGAGATCGGGTGACTATATTCAATGAGCAGTTCTTC.

The sample holds a few counts of this clonotype. The CDR3 spells CASSPPGAGETQYF. The CDR3 DNA is TGTGCCAGCAGTCCGCCCGGGGCGGGAGAGACCCAGTACTTC. This sequence joins TRBV2 and TRBJ2-5; D could derive from TRBD1 or TRBD2 (5 bases each). V lost 5 bases, J lost 4 bases, and 14 bases lay in between. The CDR3 is made up of 14 amino acids. The germline gives CDR1 SNHLY, CDR2 FYNNEI.